This T cell receptor beta chain was sequenced for a study of cytomegalovirus exposure and HLA in healthy donors (dated by TCRdb to about 2017). About the investigation overall: An earlier analysis of several hundred of the donors reported roughly 300 Gb of sequence data and 100 million to 120 million unique TCR beta sequences obtained from about 200 million T cells. About 330 gigabases of sequencing data and roughly 81 million unique TCR sequences made up an early release that covered fewer than 650 HLA-typed donors. Of the roughly 430 genotyped donors, 65% to 90% fell in the genetic ancestry cluster associated with self-reported Caucasian donors. The study aimed to test whether cataloging public T cell receptors could reveal signatures of past pathogen exposure. The study profiled the T cell repertoires of approximately 700 subjects by immunosequencing and related them to cytomegalovirus serostatus. A separate validation cohort of approximately 120 different subjects was used in addition to the 666-subject first cohort. To predict cytomegalovirus infection status, the study combined high-throughput TCR immunosequencing, statistical association of individual TCRs with disease status, and machine learning. A later analysis re-analyzed previously published TCR beta repertoires from 600 to 850 donors and added high-resolution HLA genotyping to study TCR occurrence patterns. Rather than using new phenotypic data, the later analysis identified candidate immune exposures from TCR beta sequences and from how often those sequences occurred across donors. To decide whether each TCR beta V gene segment behaved as functional or pseudogenic, an earlier analysis of some 600 of the donors relied on high-throughput TCR beta sequencing. Donor age, sex, ethnicity and CMV serostatus were compiled alongside the repertoire data. Genome-wide SNP genotypes for about 55% of the roughly 670 donors were used in a later genetic analysis, which treated that subset as a discovery cohort. Every discovery cohort repertoire had been produced on one sequencing platform. Both class I and class II loci were covered by HLA typing, at four-digit resolution. Typing coverage varied by locus: about 620-630 donors for A, B, C, DRB1 and DQB1; roughly 510 for DQA1; more than 600 for DPA1; approximately 450 for DPB1. Because of strong linkage in the cohort, roughly five DR-DQ haplotypes were treated as single units for association and clustering. Across about 370 genotyped donors of the cohort, an average of about 250,000 unique TCR beta nucleotide sequences per donor were sequenced, and approximately 19% of those sequences were non-productive. The study at large found these results: Sequencing depth was assumed to be roughly uniform across donors in the presence/absence analyses, though that assumption may not hold. Three of the identified cytomegalovirus-associated TCR beta chains were confirmed in vitro to be specific for cytomegalovirus antigens. At a false discovery rate of 0.05, a later analysis linked some 17,000 TCR beta sequences to specific HLA alleles. The classifier was reported to diagnose cytomegalovirus status with high specificity and sensitivity in both the original cohort and the validation cohort. According to a later analysis, TCR association rates differed among HLA loci, with DRB1 alleles showing the most associated TCRs and HLA-C alleles showing the fewest. A total of 150 or so TCR beta chains were listed by the study as associated with cytomegalovirus. Correlated functional status among segregating V segments might reflect linkage disequilibrium, but an unknown experimental factor could not be ruled out. In this cohort, only TCR beta chains were sequenced, and detectable features were limited by the absence of alpha or paired-chain data. The sequencing pipeline was judged likely to have produced a cluster of highly shared sequence variants as a technical artifact. When HLA alleles, especially DR and DQ, strongly co-occurred, attributing TCR associations to individual alleles was difficult. Because counts were too low, about 15 rarely observed V segments, including chromosome 9 orphons, were left out of the earlier analysis of 500 to 750 of the donors. According to a later analysis, most CMV-associated TCR beta chains appeared to be HLA-restricted, and the HLA associations seemed to be driven largely by CMV exposure. A further reported finding was that TCR beta sequences accurately predicted the HLA-A and HLA-B alleles for most subjects in the first cohort. In a later genetic analysis, a missense DCLRE1C variant was associated with V-gene and J-gene trimming of TCR beta chains, and the association was replicated in an independent cohort. A later genetic analysis reported fewer N-insertions in productive TCRs among donors in an Asian-associated ancestry cluster than the roughly 620-donor mean. The authors suggested that the approach could potentially be extended to other disease states and immunological phenotypes. In a later analysis, several top co-occurrence clusters were reported to appear linked to parvovirus B19, influenza, CMV and Epstein-Barr virus. In a later analysis, HLA-associated TCR beta chains were found to be more clonally expanded and to have lower generation probabilities than equally common non-associated chains. Some IMGT-functional V segments, including TRBV6-2 and TRBV6-3, could not be told apart with the 87-base-pair reads, so those segments were excluded. An earlier analysis of around 540 of the donors showed that most TCR beta V segments appeared in productive rearrangements either about 90% or about 30% of the time, which broadly matched IMGT annotations. Most TCR sequences were observed very rarely across donors, whereas some public TCRs were present in many individuals. For the cohort, immune exposure information was limited to CMV serostatus. Because HLA typing was unavailable for some donors at each locus, only the typed subset was used in association tests.

In total, 500 to 700 healthy bone marrow donors made up the cohort. Cohort members were all nominally healthy when sampled, although unrecorded immune exposures were likely present. The donor tested CMV seronegative and was one of the 352 seronegative cohort members. A peripheral blood sample was collected from each donor, and TCR beta sequencing was performed on peripheral blood mononuclear cells. Genomic DNA was extracted from the blood cell samples with the Qiagen DNeasy Blood Extraction Kit. CDR1 and CDR2, per the germline V gene, are SGHVS and FQNEAQ. V and J are truncated by 4 bases and 10 bases respectively, leaving an intervening sequence of 16 bases. The CDR3 starts with the cysteine, ends with the phenylalanine, and has 14 residues. Only the CDR3 portion is preserved as DNA: 42 bases, with reading frame beginning at the first base. Details on this clone: This clone's antigen is unknown. No quality values exist for individual bases; no much larger clone is one base distant.

The protocol used for the library was the immunoSEQ multiplex PCR assay. For the multiplex PCR, a mixture combining 60 forward primers for TCR Vbeta segments and 13 reverse primers for TCR Jbeta segments was used. Amplification of the CDR3 region of rearranged TCR beta genes was performed with a multiplex PCR assay on genomic DNA. Amplified TCR beta libraries were sequenced as 87-base-pair reads on the Illumina HiSeq System. The paper's data handling went like this. Across the 500 to 850 repertoires, a later analysis counted 80 million or so unique TCR beta chains, approximately 12 million of which were shared by at least two donors. To remove PCR and sequencing errors, raw reads were error-corrected and collapsed into unique sequences using a nearest-neighbor algorithm that merged closely related sequences. CDR3 sequences were aligned to IMGT reference sequences to assign V, D and J gene segments. For a sequence to be retained, a match of at least six nucleotides to both a V gene segment and a J gene segment was required. Rearrangements were called productive when the CDR3 lacked stop codons and stayed in frame with V and J; all others were non-productive. CDR3 was defined by IMGT convention, running from the second conserved V-encoded cysteine to the conserved J-encoded phenylalanine. Sequences without an unambiguous match to a single V gene segment were excluded from the earlier analysis of 500 to 700 of the donors. An earlier analysis of about 600 of the donors called V segments functional above 56.7% productive rearrangements and segregating when the between-donor standard deviation exceeded 5%. To diagnose cytomegalovirus status from the catalog of TCR beta chain sequences, a statistical classification framework was built. A later analysis assigned V and J genes by comparing TCR nucleotide sequences with IMGT/GENE-DB human TR gene sequences. The TCRdist pipeline was used in a later analysis to assign CDR3 sequences and most-parsimonious VDJ recombination scenarios. In a later analysis, every TCR beta chain was defined by the combination of its CDR3 amino acid sequence and its V-gene family, and reads without a unique V-gene family were dropped. To address suspected cross-contamination and a sequencing artifact, a later analysis removed 550 to 750 highly shared, low-generation-probability nucleotide sequences. A later analysis calculated a clonal expansion index for each public chain from normalized within-repertoire ranks of inferred template counts. Generation probabilities in a later analysis came from a VDJ recombination model fitted to out-of-frame rearrangements, and those results were checked against IGoR. Hypergeometric tests were used in a later analysis to score TCR-TCR, TCR-HLA and TCR-CMV co-occurrence, with a repertoire-size bias correction applied to the TCR pairs. To estimate false discovery rates, a later analysis permuted the HLA or CMV assignments 20 times. In a later analysis, co-occurring TCRs were grouped with DBSCAN, and TCRdist sequence similarity was added when clustering was performed within HLA-allele-positive subsets. Repertoires with fewer than 30,000 or more than 120,000 public chains, plus five repertoires with anomalous nucleotide sharing, were excluded from co-occurrence clustering. TCRdb holds this immuneACCESS table with in-frame rearrangements only. Some clones are missing; in checked studies, unresolved V genes explain under half, and the rest has no known cause. V and J calls and clone size are those listed in that table; D and trimming were worked out from the DNA. Here the sample has approximately 170,000 clones; 79% occur a single time. About 2% of the sample comes from the top ten.

The specimen sequenced was PBMCs. This TCR was sampled from a woman between 45 and 60 years old in good health and CMV-seronegative. Recombination joined TRBV7-8 with TRBJ1-4, and TRBD1 may be the D gene, going by 5 matching bases. CDR3 sequence: CASSYPEMGRKLFF. DNA sequence: TGTGCCAGCAGCTACCCTGAGATGGGGCGAAAACTGTTTTTT. With all but the CDR3 taken from the reference TRBV7-8 and TRBJ1-4 genes, the full variable domain is: GAGVSQSPRYKVAKRGQDVALRCDPISGHVSLFWYQQALGQGPEFLTYFQNEAQLDKSGLPSDRFFAERPEGSVSTLKIQRTQQEDSAVYLCASSYPEMGRKLFFGSGTQLSVL.